These 8 T cell receptor beta chains share one sample of origin, sequenced in a study of cytomegalovirus exposure and HLA in healthy donors. Primers included in the PCR were 60 Vbeta and 13 Jbeta primers. Using immunoSEQ multiplex PCR, the repertoire was profiled, and TCRdb retains in-frame clones only, with some absent. This table has 95,000 to 150,000 clones, approximately 72% appearing once. Sequencing used PBMCs. Receptors were obtained from a man aged 60-69 years in good health and CMV-seropositive.

The chain employs TRBV5-4 and TRBJ2-2; D possibly corresponds to TRBD2 (5 bases). This CDR3 has 12 amino acids. Germline CDR1 is SGHNT and CDR2 is YYREEE (reference sequence). V lost 3 bases and J 7 bases, leaving 7 bases between the germline ends. The CDR3 sequence is CASSSGDGELFF. For the CDR3, the DNA is TGTGCCAGCAGCTCCGGGGACGGGGAGCTGTTTTTT. The full variable domain, in which reference TRBV5-4 and TRBJ2-2 provide the parts outside the CDR3, is ETGVTQSPTHLIKTRGQQVTLRCSSQSGHNTVSWYQQALGQGPQFIFQYYREEENGRGNFPPRFSGLQFPNYSSELNVNALELDDSALYLCASSSGDGELFFGEGSRLTVL.

The CDR3 here is CASSPTEGGTYEQYF. The CDR3 nucleotides are TGTGCCAGCAGCCCAACAGAGGGGGGGACCTACGAGCAGTACTTC. The chain is built from TRBV13 and TRBJ2-7; perhaps TRBD2 as D (7 bases). The CDR3 totals 15 residues. Trimming left V 5 bases short and J 2 bases short, with 16 bases between. Per the germline V gene, CDR1 is PRHDT and CDR2 is FYEKMQ (reference sequence).

This sequence joins TRBV30 and TRBJ1-3; 7 bases align to TRBD1. J lost 3 bases, V lost 1 base, and 3 bases had no gene match. The CDR3 is 14 residues long. The V gene's germline CDR1 is GTSNPN and CDR2 SVGIG (reference sequence). Written as DNA, the CDR3 is TGTGCCTGGAGTGAGGGGGCGGGTGGAAACACCATATATTTT. This codes for CAWSEGAGGNTIYF.

This chain links TRBV29-1 with TRBJ1-2; 8 bases fit TRBD1. CDR3 length: 15 residues. The V and J ends lost 1 base and 4 bases, in that order; junction bases with no gene match: 8. Germline V gives CDR1 SQVTM, CDR2 ANQGSEA. This chain's CDR3 is CSVEGQTGGPYGYTF. The CDR3 DNA is TGCAGCGTTGAAGGTCAAACAGGGGGGCCCTATGGCTACACCTTC.

The chain employs TRBV5-1 and TRBJ2-5, with 11 nucleotides matching TRBD2. In germline, CDR1 is SGHRS, CDR2 YFSETQ. The trim removed 0 bases at V and 4 bases at J, leaving 11 bases unmatched. The CDR3 totals 18 residues. For the CDR3, the DNA is TGCGCCAGCAGCTTGGATAGCGGGAGGGCCCCGGGCGCAGAGACCCAGTACTTC. Its protein product is CASSLDSGRAPGAETQYF.

This chain joins TRBV5-1 and TRBJ2-1, with 11 bases that match TRBD2. This CDR3 is built from 16 residues. Germline V gene data show CDR1 as SGHRS and CDR2 as YFSETQ. The V segment lost 1 base and the J segment 4 bases; nucleotides outside the gene matches: 4. The CDR3, as DNA: TGCGCCAGCAGCTTGACTAGCGGGGGCGGTTACAATGAGCAGTTCTTC. This codes for CASSLTSGGGYNEQFF.

This chain connects TRBV28 to TRBJ1-5; weak D call: TRBD1 (6 bases). The CDR3 runs to 18 residues. Trimming took off 3 bases at V and 5 bases at J, with 23 bases between the two ends. Germline V CDR1 and CDR2: MDHEN, SYDVKM. This CDR3 reads CASSFVGVNDRLDQPQHF. The DNA for the CDR3 is TGTGCCAGCAGTTTCGTCGGGGTCAACGACAGGCTCGATCAGCCCCAGCATTTT.

The chain couples TRBV11-2 to TRBJ1-1, with 7 bases matching TRBD1. The CDR3 runs 16 residues. CDR1 is SGHAT, CDR2 FQNNGV, per germline. The J segment lost 0 bases and the V segment lost 5 bases, leaving 9 bases of the junction unmatched. CDR3 bases: TGTGCCAGCAGCGCTTGGAGGGGGCCGGTGAACACTGAAGCTTTCTTT. The encoded protein is CASSAWRGPVNTEAFF.